This TCR beta chain was recorded in a study of CD8+CD57+ T cells in acquired aplastic anemia. Overall study context: Sorted CD4+ and CD8+ cell DNA averaged around 3.5 ug.

Findings of the study overall: Some 30 was the count of CD8+ CDR3 sequences that patients shared with controls. The CD8+ Simpson's diversity of patients and controls was not significantly different.

The CDR3 sequence is 17 residues long. The V and J ends lost 4 bases and 6 bases respectively, with 24 bases between them. Germline V gene sequence: CDR1 MGHRA, CDR2 YSYEKL. There are many counts of this clonotype. What it recognizes is unknown. Profiling that covered TCR beta VDJ and CDR3 relied on genomic DNA as its template. TCRdb called the reads again in MiXCR, with one record for every CDR3 protein. The profile shows under 200,000 distinct CDR3 sequences, 40% to 50% of them singletons. Those patients picked for sequencing had displayed CD8+CD57+ cell expansion on flow cytometry. Patients were treatment-naive when blood was sampled.

This clonotype was sampled from a human donor with aplastic anemia. Material: sorted CD4+, CD8+, or CD8+CD57+ T cells (not recorded which) from PBMCs. The chain couples TRBV4-1 to TRBJ1-2; possibly TRBD1 for D (6 bases). CDR3 sequence reads: CASSRLKSRGRLNGYTF. In nucleotides, the CDR3 is TGCGCCAGCAGCCGCCTCAAGAGCCGGGGGCGCTTAAATGGCTACACCTTC.